This TCR beta chain was captured in a study of cytomegalovirus exposure and HLA in healthy donors. Study conclusions and caveats: Researchers catalogued about 150 TCR beta chains as cytomegalovirus-associated.

V was trimmed by 5 bases and J by 9 bases, leaving 11 bases between them. CDR1 is SGHVS and CDR2 is FNYEAQ in the germline V gene. The CDR3 sequence is 13 residues long. In the case of this clone: What it recognizes is unknown.

Measured with immunoSEQ multiplex PCR; TCRdb has only the in-frame clones, and not every one. The sample includes about 190,000 clones, 80% to 85% of them seen just once. Sample: PBMCs. The chain combines TRBV7-6 with TRBJ1-6; D is unclear. This TCR was recovered from a woman aged 18-35 years in good health and CMV-seropositive. The CDR3 bases are TGTGCCAGCAGCGAGGTATTTAGTTCACCCCTCCACTTT. Protein product: CASSEVFSSPLHF. The variable domain in full, completed from reference TRBV7-6 and TRBJ1-6, reads GAGVSQSPRYKVTKRGQDVALRCDPISGHVSLYWYRQALGQGPEFLTYFNYEAQQDKSGLPNDRFSAERPEGSISTLTIQRTEQRDSAMYRCASSEVFSSPLHFGNGTRLTVT.